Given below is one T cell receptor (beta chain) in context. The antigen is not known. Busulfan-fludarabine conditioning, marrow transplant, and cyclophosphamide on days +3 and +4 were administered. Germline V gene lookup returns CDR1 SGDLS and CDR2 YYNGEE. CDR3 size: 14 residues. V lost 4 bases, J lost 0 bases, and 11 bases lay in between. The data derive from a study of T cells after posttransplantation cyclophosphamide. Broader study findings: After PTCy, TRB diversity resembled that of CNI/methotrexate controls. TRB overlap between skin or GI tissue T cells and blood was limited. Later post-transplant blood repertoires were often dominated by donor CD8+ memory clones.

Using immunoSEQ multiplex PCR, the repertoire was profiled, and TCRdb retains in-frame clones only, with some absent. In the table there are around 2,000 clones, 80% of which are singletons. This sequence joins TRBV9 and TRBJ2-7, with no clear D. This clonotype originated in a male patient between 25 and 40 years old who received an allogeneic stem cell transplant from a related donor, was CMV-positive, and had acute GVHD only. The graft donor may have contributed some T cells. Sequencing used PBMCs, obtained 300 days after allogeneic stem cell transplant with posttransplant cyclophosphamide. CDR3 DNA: TGTGCCAGCAGCTCAATCCCGAGCTCCTACGAGCAGTACTTC. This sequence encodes CASSSIPSSYEQYF.